This T cell receptor beta chain was retrieved from a study of shared clonotypes between healthy human individuals. CDR1 and CDR2 (germline): SGDLS, YYNGEE. V was shortened by 2 bases and J by 9 bases, with 14 bases between the two germline ends. This CDR3 region has 13 residues. Naive CD8 cells were CD45RO-negative, positively selected for CCR7, excluding terminally differentiated effector memory CD45RA+ cells. Study donors comprised healthy, HIV-negative adults devoid of recent acute infection or vaccination. Sequencing was performed with immunoSEQ multiplex PCR; in TCRdb, only in-frame clones are kept and a portion is missing. The top ten hold less than 25% of the sample, which has roughly 890,000 clones, 80% to 95% seen once.

The rearrangement joins TRBV9 to TRBJ2-5; TRBD1 might be the D (6 bases). The sample comprised naive CD8+ T cells sorted from blood. This sequence originates from a man aged 25-45 years in good health. CDR3 nucleotide sequence: TGTGCCAGCAGCGTTTCGGACAGCCCGCCCCAGTACTTC. This sequence encodes CASSVSDSPPQYF.